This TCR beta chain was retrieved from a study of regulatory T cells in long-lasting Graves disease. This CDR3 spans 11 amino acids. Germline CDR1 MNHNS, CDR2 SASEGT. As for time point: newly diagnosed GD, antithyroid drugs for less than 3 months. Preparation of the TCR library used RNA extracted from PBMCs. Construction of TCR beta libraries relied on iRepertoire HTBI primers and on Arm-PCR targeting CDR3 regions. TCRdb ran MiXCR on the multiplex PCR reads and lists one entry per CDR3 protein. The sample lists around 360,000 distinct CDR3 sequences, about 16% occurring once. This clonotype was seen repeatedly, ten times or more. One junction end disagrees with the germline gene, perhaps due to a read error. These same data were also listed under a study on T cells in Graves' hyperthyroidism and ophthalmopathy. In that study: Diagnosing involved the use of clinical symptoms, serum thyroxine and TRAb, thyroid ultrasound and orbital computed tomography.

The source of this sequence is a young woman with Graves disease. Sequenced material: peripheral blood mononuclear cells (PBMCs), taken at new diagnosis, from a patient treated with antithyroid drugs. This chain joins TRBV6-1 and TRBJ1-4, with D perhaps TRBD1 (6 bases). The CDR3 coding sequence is TGTGCCAGCAGTCCCGACAGGAGCCCGATTTTT. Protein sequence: CASSPDRSPIF.